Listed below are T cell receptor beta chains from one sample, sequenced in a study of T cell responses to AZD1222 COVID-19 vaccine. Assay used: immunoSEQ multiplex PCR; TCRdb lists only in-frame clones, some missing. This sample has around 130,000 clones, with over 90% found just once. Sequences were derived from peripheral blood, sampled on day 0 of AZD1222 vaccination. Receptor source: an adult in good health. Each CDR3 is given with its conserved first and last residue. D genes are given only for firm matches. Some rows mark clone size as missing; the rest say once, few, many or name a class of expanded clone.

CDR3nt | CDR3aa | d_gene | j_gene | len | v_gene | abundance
TGTGCCAGTAGCCGGGGGGGGACACTCACTGAAGCTTTCTTT | CASSRGGTLTEAFF | . | TRBJ1-1 | 14 | TRBV19 | .
TGTGCCAGCAGCTTAATGGCTCAGGGGAACACTGAAGCTTTCTTT | CASSLMAQGNTEAFF | . | TRBJ1-1 | 15 | TRBV7-3 | .
TGTGCCAGCATGACTAGCGGTTCTCACAATGAGCAGTTCTTC | CASMTSGSHNEQFF | TRBD2 | TRBJ2-1 | 14 | TRBV28 | .
TGCAGTGCCAGAATTCCGACTGAAGCTTTCTTT | CSARIPTEAFF | . | TRBJ1-1 | 11 | TRBV20-1 | .
TGTGCCAGCAGTTTAATCTTGGCCAGGGGGGAAAAACTGTTTTTT | CASSLILARGEKLFF | TRBD1 | TRBJ1-4 | 15 | TRBV27 | .
TGTGCCAGTAGTGTACGGCCGGCGGATACGCAGTATTTT | CASSVRPADTQYF | . | TRBJ2-3 | 13 | TRBV19 | .
TGTGCCAGTAGCCCGGGACTAGTCTACAATGAGCAGTTCTTC | CASSPGLVYNEQFF | TRBD2 | TRBJ2-1 | 14 | TRBV19 | .
TGTGCCAGTAGTATGGTTACAGGGGCTAGCACAGATACGCAGTATTTT | CASSMVTGASTDTQYF | TRBD1 | TRBJ2-3 | 16 | TRBV19 | once
TGTGCCAGCAGCGCAGGACTAGAGTGGTACAATGAGCAGTTCTTC | CASSAGLEWYNEQFF | TRBD2 | TRBJ2-1 | 15 | TRBV7-6 | .
TGTGCCAGCAGTAATAGCGGCAATGAGCAGTTCTTC | CASSNSGNEQFF | . | TRBJ2-1 | 12 | TRBV6-5 | .
TGTGCCAGCAGAGATGGCACTAGCGGGGTGTACAATGAGCAGTTCTTC | CASRDGTSGVYNEQFF | TRBD2 | TRBJ2-1 | 16 | TRBV5-4 | .
TGTGCCAGCAGCGTAGGGGGGGCCGAGCAGTACTTC | CASSVGGAEQYF | . | TRBJ2-7 | 12 | TRBV9 | .
TGTGCCTGGAAAGACAGGGGTGATCAGCCCCAGCATTTT | CAWKDRGDQPQHF | TRBD1 | TRBJ1-5 | 13 | TRBV30 | once
TGTGCCAGCAGCCAACGGGGTCGGGGGGACAAACAAGAGACCCAGTACTTC | CASSQRGRGDKQETQYF | . | TRBJ2-5 | 17 | TRBV3-1/TRBV3-2 | .
TGCGCCAGCAGCCAAGAAACGAACACTGAAGCTTTCTTT | CASSQETNTEAFF | . | TRBJ1-1 | 13 | TRBV4-1 | .
TGTGCCAGCAGCCCAAACCGTGTGCATGTAAATGAAAAACTGTTTTTT | CASSPNRVHVNEKLFF | . | TRBJ1-4 | 16 | TRBV5-6 | .
TGTGCCAGCAAGGGGGGACTAGCGGGCACCGGGGAGCTGTTTTTT | CASKGGLAGTGELFF | TRBD2 | TRBJ2-2 | 15 | TRBV2 | once
TGCGCCAGCAGCTTGGCCGGTCGGGGTTCACCCCTCCACTTT | CASSLAGRGSPLHF | . | TRBJ1-6 | 14 | TRBV5-1 | .
TGCGCCAGCGCCGAGGGACAGGCGGGAATTTACGAGCAGTACTTC | CASAEGQAGIYEQYF | TRBD1 | TRBJ2-7 | 15 | TRBV5-1 | .
TGTGCCAGCAGCTTAGGCCTCGCGGGAGGTTATCCCAATGAGCAGTTCTTC | CASSLGLAGGYPNEQFF | TRBD2 | TRBJ2-1 | 17 | TRBV13 | .
TGTGCCAGCAGCCAAGAATCGGGCCTAACGCGAGGGGCCAACGTCCTGACTTTC | CASSQESGLTRGANVLTF | . | TRBJ2-6 | 18 | TRBV3-1/TRBV3-2 | .
TGCGCCAGCAGCTTGGGGACTAGCGGGACTAACGAGCAGTACTTC | CASSLGTSGTNEQYF | TRBD2 | TRBJ2-7 | 15 | TRBV5-1 | .
TGTGCCAGCAGCCCCGGACAGGGGATTTACGAGCAGTACTTC | CASSPGQGIYEQYF | TRBD1 | TRBJ2-7 | 14 | TRBV3-1/TRBV3-2 | .
TGTGCCAGCAGCGTAAAGGGACAGGGGGCCTCTACGCAGTATTTT | CASSVKGQGASTQYF | TRBD1 | TRBJ2-3 | 15 | TRBV9 | .
TGTGCCAACAGCAAGACAAGGGGCTACACCTTC | CANSKTRGYTF | . | TRBJ1-2 | 11 | TRBV5-5 | .
TGTGCCAGCAGCCCCGGTAACCTTCTCTATGGCTACACCTTC | CASSPGNLLYGYTF | . | TRBJ1-2 | 14 | TRBV3-1/TRBV3-2 | .
TGTGCCAGTAGTATAGCCGGGAGAGGGACTGAAGCTTTCTTT | CASSIAGRGTEAFF | . | TRBJ1-1 | 14 | TRBV19 | .
TGCAGCGTCCTGGACACCTCCTACGAGCAGTACTTC | CSVLDTSYEQYF | . | TRBJ2-7 | 12 | TRBV29-1 | .
TGTGCCAGCAGCTTGACAGGGGGGGAAAAACTGTTTTTT | CASSLTGGEKLFF | TRBD1 | TRBJ1-4 | 13 | TRBV7-9 | .
TGTGCCAGCAGTCATTCAGGGGTGATGGGTCTGAATCAGCCCCAGCATTTT | CASSHSGVMGLNQPQHF | . | TRBJ1-5 | 17 | TRBV7-9 | .
TGTGCCAGTAGTATAGTGGGCGAGTCCTACGAGCAGTACTTC | CASSIVGESYEQYF | . | TRBJ2-7 | 14 | TRBV19 | .
TGTGCCAGCAGCCCTCGGGGGGCGGGGGGCCGCACAGATACGCAGTATTTT | CASSPRGAGGRTDTQYF | TRBD2 | TRBJ2-3 | 17 | TRBV9 | .
TGTGCCAGCAGCGTTGAGGCTCACGTGAACACTGAAGCTTTCTTT | CASSVEAHVNTEAFF | . | TRBJ1-1 | 15 | TRBV9 | .
TGCGCCAGCATCAAAGCGGGGACACGGGGGTCTGGGGCCAACGTCCTGACTTTC | CASIKAGTRGSGANVLTF | . | TRBJ2-6 | 18 | TRBV10-1 | once